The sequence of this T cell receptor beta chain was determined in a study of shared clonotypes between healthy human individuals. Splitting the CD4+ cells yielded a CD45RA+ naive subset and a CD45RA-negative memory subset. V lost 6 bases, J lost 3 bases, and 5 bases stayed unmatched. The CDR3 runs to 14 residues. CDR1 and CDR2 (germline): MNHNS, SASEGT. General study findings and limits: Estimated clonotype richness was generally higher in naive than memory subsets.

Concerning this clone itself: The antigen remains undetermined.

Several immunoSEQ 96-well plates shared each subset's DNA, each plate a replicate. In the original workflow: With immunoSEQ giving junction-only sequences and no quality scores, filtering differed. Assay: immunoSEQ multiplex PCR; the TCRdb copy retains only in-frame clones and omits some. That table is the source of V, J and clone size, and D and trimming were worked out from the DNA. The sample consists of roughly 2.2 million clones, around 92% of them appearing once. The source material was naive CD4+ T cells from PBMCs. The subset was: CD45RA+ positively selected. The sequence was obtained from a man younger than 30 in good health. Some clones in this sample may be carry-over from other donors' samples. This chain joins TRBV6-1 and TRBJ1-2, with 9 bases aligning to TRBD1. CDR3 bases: TGTGCCAGCAGACAGGGGGCGCAGGACTATGGCTACACCTTC. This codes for CASRQGAQDYGYTF.